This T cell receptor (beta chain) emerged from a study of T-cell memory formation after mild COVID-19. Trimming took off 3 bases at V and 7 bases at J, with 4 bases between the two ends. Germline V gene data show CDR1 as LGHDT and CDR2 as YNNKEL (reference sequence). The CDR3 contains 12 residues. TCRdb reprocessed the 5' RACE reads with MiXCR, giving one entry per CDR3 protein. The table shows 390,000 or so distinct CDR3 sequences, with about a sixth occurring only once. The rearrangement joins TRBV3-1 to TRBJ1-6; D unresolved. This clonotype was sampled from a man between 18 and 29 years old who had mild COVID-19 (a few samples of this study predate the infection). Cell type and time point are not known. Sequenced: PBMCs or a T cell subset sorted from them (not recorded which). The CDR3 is CASSHRNSPLHF. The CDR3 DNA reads TGTGCCAGCAGCCATAGGAATTCACCCCTCCACTTT.